This entry lists 13 T cell receptor beta chains sequenced from one sample in a study of T cell responses to AZD1222 COVID-19 vaccine. Sequencing used immunoSEQ multiplex PCR; TCRdb keeps in-frame clones, though not all of them. The profile shows 200,000 or so clones, 85% to 90% of them singletons. The source material was peripheral blood, sampled on day 0 of MenACWY control vaccination. The receptors come from an adult in good health.

This chain joins TRBV7-8 and TRBJ2-7, with 9 bases that match TRBD1. This CDR3 is built from 15 residues. Germline loops: CDR1 SGHVS, CDR2 FQNEAQ. The junction had 7 bases not matched to a gene; V was cut back by 3 bases and J by 4 bases. CDR3 nucleotide sequence: TGTGCCAGCAGCTTCAGGGGACAGGGTAATTACGAGCAGTACTTC. Its translation: CASSFRGQGNYEQYF. Combining the CDR3 with reference TRBV7-8 and TRBJ2-7 gives the whole variable domain GAGVSQSPRYKVAKRGQDVALRCDPISGHVSLFWYQQALGQGPEFLTYFQNEAQLDKSGLPSDRFFAERPEGSVSTLKIQRTQQEDSAVYLCASSFRGQGNYEQYFGPGTRLTVT.

The chain uses TRBV4-2 and TRBJ1-6; the D gene is possibly TRBD1 (5 bases). The CDR3 has 16 amino acids. Germline CDR1 LGHNA, CDR2 YNFKEQ. V gave up 4 bases and J gave up 0 bases, with 10 bases separating them. CDR3 DNA sequence: TGTGCCAGCAGCCTCGGGGGGGGCTCCTATAATTCACCCCTCCACTTT. Translated: CASSLGGGSYNSPLHF.

This clone was counted between two and nine times. The genes are TRBV2 and TRBJ2-7; 9 bases match TRBD1. Germline V gene data show CDR1 as SNHLY and CDR2 as FYNNEI. This CDR3 is built from 14 residues. Germline trimming cut 6 bases from V and 6 bases from J; bases unmatched to any gene: 9. CDR3 region: CASRAGQGLAEQYF. In nucleotides, the CDR3 is TGTGCCAGCAGGGCAGGACAGGGGTTAGCCGAGCAGTACTTC.

This clone was counted a single time. The chain has TRBV28 and TRBJ2-7; 7 bases line up with TRBD1. The V segment lost 6 bases and the J segment 6 bases; nucleotides outside the gene matches: 11. This CDR3 has 14 amino acids. The V gene's germline CDR1 is MDHEN and CDR2 SYDVKM. CDR3: CASREPDRVGEQYF. For the CDR3, the DNA is TGTGCCAGCAGAGAACCCGACAGGGTGGGCGAGCAGTACTTC. The complete variable domain, with remaining parts taken from reference TRBV28 and TRBJ2-7, reads DVKVTQSSRYLVKRTGEKVFLECVQDMDHENMFWYRQDPGLGLRLIYFSYDVKMKEKGDIPEGYSVSREKKERFSLILESASTNQTSMYLCASREPDRVGEQYFGPGTRLTVT.

The chain has TRBV6-2 or TRBV6-3 and TRBJ1-3; no firm D call. This CDR3 contains 16 residues. Per germline, CDR1 MNHEY and CDR2 SVGEGT. V lost 4 bases to trimming and J lost 0 bases, with 13 bases between them. The CDR3 region is CASSWTPTNSGNTIYF. The CDR3, as DNA: TGTGCCAGCAGTTGGACTCCAACTAACTCTGGAAACACCATATATTTT.

The chain joins TRBV15 to TRBJ2-7, with D possibly matching TRBD1 (5 bases). The CDR3 has 14 amino acids. Germline V gives CDR1 LNHNV, CDR2 YYDKDF (reference sequence). V was cut by 0 bases and J by 3 bases, with 9 bases left in between. The CDR3 nucleotides are TGTGCCACCAGCAGAGATTTCGACAGCTACGAGCAGTACTTC. Translating gives CATSRDFDSYEQYF. The whole variable domain, filled in from reference TRBV15 and TRBJ2-7, reads DAMVIQNPRYQVTQFGKPVTLSCSQTLNHNVMYWYQQKSSQAPKLLFHYYDKDFNNEADTPDNFQSRRPNTSFCFLDIRSPGLGDTAMYLCATSRDFDSYEQYFGPGTRLTVT.

The rearrangement links TRBV29-1 to TRBJ2-7; 7 positions agree with TRBD1. V dropped 2 bases and J dropped 3; count of bases not matched to a gene: 10. This CDR3 region has 15 residues. The V gene's germline CDR1 is SQVTM and CDR2 ANQGSEA. The CDR3 spells CSVEYPGRGIYEQYF. The CDR3 nucleotides read TGCAGCGTTGAATACCCCGGCAGGGGGATCTACGAGCAGTACTTC.

V and J are TRBV7-2 and TRBJ2-7; D is perhaps TRBD1 or TRBD2 (5 bases each). Germline V gives CDR1 SGHTA, CDR2 FQGNSA. Trimming left V 10 bases short and J 0 bases short, with 13 bases between. CDR3 length equals 13 residues. The CDR3 region has the DNA TGTGCCACCAGGGACCGTAGCTCCTACGAGCAGTACTTC. Encoded protein: CATRDRSSYEQYF.

The rearrangement links TRBV9 to TRBJ1-1, with TRBD1 identical over 11 bases. With V trimmed by 3 bases and J by 10 bases, 11 bases remained unmatched. Germline loops: CDR1 SGDLS, CDR2 YYNGEE. CDR3 length: 15 residues. The CDR3 sequence: CASSASRTGGWGAFF. CDR3 DNA: TGTGCCAGCAGCGCCAGCCGGACAGGGGGCTGGGGAGCTTTCTTT.

V is TRBV16 and J is TRBJ1-1; D remains ambiguous. Trimming shortened V by 0 bases and J by 4 bases, and 9 bases separated the two germline ends. Per the germline V gene, CDR1 is KGHSY and CDR2 is FQNENV. The CDR3 runs 14 residues. CDR3 residues: CASSQSGVFTEAFF. The CDR3 DNA follows: TGTGCCAGCAGCCAATCAGGCGTTTTCACTGAAGCTTTCTTT.

This clone was seen just once. The chain recombines TRBV9 with TRBJ1-2; 7 positions agree with TRBD1. Germline V gene data show CDR1 as SGDLS and CDR2 as YYNGEE. The J segment lost 7 bases and the V segment lost 2 bases, leaving 11 bases of the junction unmatched. CDR3 length: 15 amino acids. The CDR3 sequence: CASSVGDRVTSGYTF. The DNA of the CDR3 is TGTGCCAGCAGCGTGGGAGACAGGGTGACTAGTGGCTACACCTTC.

The chain recombines TRBV9 with TRBJ1-4; D gene ambiguous. The CDR3 runs 16 residues. V was trimmed by 3 bases and J by 8 bases, leaving 20 bases between them. In germline, CDR1 is SGDLS, CDR2 YYNGEE. DNA for the CDR3: TGTGCCAGCAGCGCTTATACGGATAGCCGGGGAGAAAAACTGTTTTTT. This gives the protein CASSAYTDSRGEKLFF.

The V call is TRBV28, the J call TRBJ1-5; D gene unclear. Trimming took off 2 bases at V and 6 bases at J, with 20 bases between the two ends. Germline V lookup: CDR1 MDHEN, CDR2 SYDVKM. CDR3 length: 17 residues. CDR3 sequence (DNA): TGTGCCAGCAGTTTAGGGGTGTCGAGCACGGCAGGTCAGCCCCAGCATTTT. Protein product: CASSLGVSSTAGQPQHF. Together with reference TRBV28 and TRBJ1-5, the CDR3 gives the full variable domain: DVKVTQSSRYLVKRTGEKVFLECVQDMDHENMFWYRQDPGLGLRLIYFSYDVKMKEKGDIPEGYSVSREKKERFSLILESASTNQTSMYLCASSLGVSSTAGQPQHFGDGTRLSIL.